The 20 T cell receptor beta chains below come from one sample, sequenced in a study of cytomegalovirus exposure and HLA in healthy donors. 13 Jbeta primers and 60 Vbeta primers were used for the PCR. Sequenced by immunoSEQ multiplex PCR; TCRdb stores in-frame clones only, minus some. The sample lists just over 150,000 clones, almost 80% occurring once. Sequences were obtained from PBMCs. The receptors originated from a woman aged 50 to 60 in good health and CMV-seropositive.

This clone was counted between two and nine times. CDR3 amino acids: CASSYQTGYNEQFF. The CDR3 DNA follows: TGTGCCAGCAGCTACCAGACTGGGTACAATGAGCAGTTCTTC. This sequence joins TRBV6-1 and TRBJ2-1; D gene unclear. Germline V gene data show CDR1 as MNHNS and CDR2 as SASEGT. This CDR3 is built from 14 residues. The V end lost 6 bases, the J end lost 4 bases, and 13 bases lay between the germline ends.

The chain has TRBV2 and TRBJ1-1; TRBD1 agrees at 10 bases. The CDR3 runs to 14 residues. Germline V CDR1 and CDR2: SNHLY, FYNNEI. V shed 6 bases and J 0 bases; nucleotides not matched to a gene: 1. Written as DNA, the CDR3 is TGTGCCAGCAGGGGACAGGGGATGAACACTGAAGCTTTCTTT. Protein sequence: CASRGQGMNTEAFF.

This chain connects TRBV5-1 to TRBJ2-5, with 11 bases aligning to TRBD2. The germline CDR1 and CDR2 sequences are SGHRS and YFSETQ. V dropped 2 bases and J dropped 2; count of bases not matched to a gene: 5. The CDR3 runs to 16 residues. This CDR3 reads CASSFLAGGPQETQYF. CDR3 bases: TGCGCCAGCAGCTTCCTAGCGGGGGGACCTCAAGAGACCCAGTACTTC.

V is TRBV6-1 and J is TRBJ2-7, with 10 bases that match TRBD1. The V gene end was trimmed by 7 bases and the J gene end by 4 bases; junction bases not matched to a gene: 4. Germline V CDR1 and CDR2: MNHNS, SASEGT. This CDR3 contains 13 residues. The CDR3 is CASTGQGKYEQYF. CDR3 DNA: TGTGCCAGCACGGGACAGGGGAAATACGAGCAGTACTTC.

This clone is a singleton in its sample. The chain combines TRBV11-2 with TRBJ1-1, with D uncertain. V was clipped by 3 bases and J by 1 base, with 6 bases between them. The CDR3 is 13 amino acids. The germline gives CDR1 SGHAT, CDR2 FQNNGV. This chain's CDR3 is CASSFPGNTEAFF. CDR3 coding DNA: TGTGCCAGCAGCTTTCCGGGGAACACTGAAGCTTTCTTT.

The chain is built from TRBV6-5 and TRBJ2-1; 8 positions match TRBD2. CDR1 and CDR2 (germline): MNHEY, SVGAGI. Trimming removed 5 bases from V and 10 bases from J; junction bases left unmatched: 4. This CDR3 comprises 12 residues. The CDR3 coding sequence is TGTGCCAGCAGTCGGACTAGCAACGAGCAGTTCTTC. The encoded protein is CASSRTSNEQFF.

V and J are TRBV25-1 and TRBJ1-4; tentatively, D is TRBD1 (6 bases). Germline CDR1 MGHDK, CDR2 SYGVNS. The ends were cut back, 2 bases at V and 1 base at J, with 11 bases in the middle. The CDR3 spans 16 residues. CDR3 DNA sequence: TGTGCCAGCAGTGAACCCCCAGGGGTAACTAATGAAAAACTGTTTTTT. Translation: CASSEPPGVTNEKLFF. Full variable domain (rest looked up from reference TRBV25-1 and TRBJ1-4): EADIYQTPRYLVIGTGKKITLECSQTMGHDKMYWYQQDPGMELHLIHYSYGVNSTEKGDLSSESTVSRIRTEHFPLTLESARPSHTSQYLCASSEPPGVTNEKLFFGSGTQLSVL.

The chain uses TRBV6-5 and TRBJ1-6; D may be TRBD1 (5 bases). The length of the CDR3 is 16 residues. CDR1 and CDR2 (germline): MNHEY, SVGAGI. Trimming took 2 bases from V and 6 from J, leaving 14 bases between them. CDR3 in amino acids: CASSYGGRQGNSPLHF. The CDR3 region has the DNA TGTGCCAGCAGTTACGGCGGTAGGCAGGGTAATTCACCCCTCCACTTT.

The J gene is TRBJ2-2, the V gene TRBV5-1, with unresolved D. From germline, CDR1 is SGHRS and CDR2 YFSETQ. The CDR3 is 14 residues long. V lost 4 bases to trimming and J lost 8 bases, with 15 bases between them. CDR3 sequence (DNA): TGCGCCAGCAGCCCTCTCCCGGTATCGGGGGAGCTGTTTTTT. Residues: CASSPLPVSGELFF.

V usage is TRBV6-5 and J usage is TRBJ2-3; 8 bases fit TRBD2. The CDR3 spans 13 residues. CDR1 and CDR2 (germline): MNHEY, SVGAGI. The V and J ends lost 2 bases and 5 bases, in that order; junction bases with no gene match: 0. In DNA, the CDR3 is TGTGCCAGCAGTTACCTAGCGGGAGATACGCAGTATTTT. Protein product: CASSYLAGDTQYF.

The chain is built from TRBV7-9 and TRBJ1-1, with D hard to call. The ends were cut back, 1 base at V and 4 bases at J, with 7 bases in the middle. CDR3 size: 13 residues. Germline assignment: CDR1 SEHNR and CDR2 FQNEAQ (reference sequence). In nucleotides, the CDR3 is TGTGCCAGCAGCTTAGGCGGTTTCACTGAAGCTTTCTTT. This codes for CASSLGGFTEAFF.

This sequence joins TRBV9 and TRBJ2-5; 9 bases are shared with TRBD2. With 3 bases clipped from V and 9 bases from J, the junction kept 12 bases outside the gene matches. Germline V lookup: CDR1 SGDLS, CDR2 YYNGEE. CDR3 size: 15 residues. The CDR3 sequence is CASSALERAGGPQYF. The CDR3 bases are TGTGCCAGCAGCGCCCTAGAGAGAGCGGGGGGTCCCCAGTACTTC.

The genes are TRBV30 and TRBJ2-2, with 8 bases identical to TRBD1. Germline V gene sequence: CDR1 GTSNPN, CDR2 SVGIG (reference sequence). Losses at the gene ends were 0 bases for V and 6 bases for J; bases not matched to a gene: 6. This CDR3 comprises 15 residues. The CDR3 loop is CAWSVKQGAAGELFF. The CDR3 DNA reads TGTGCCTGGAGTGTAAAGCAGGGGGCGGCCGGGGAGCTGTTTTTT.

The J gene is TRBJ2-1, the V gene TRBV9, with TRBD2 identical over 11 bases. The CDR3 length is 15 residues. Germline loops: CDR1 SGDLS, CDR2 YYNGEE. J was trimmed by 10 bases and V by 3 bases; bases with no gene match: 9. The DNA of the CDR3 is TGTGCCAGCAGCGCGGATAGCGGGAGGGCGAAGGAGCAGTTCTTC. It encodes CASSADSGRAKEQFF. Full variable domain (rest looked up from reference TRBV9 and TRBJ2-1): DSGVTQTPKHLITATGQRVTLRCSPRSGDLSVYWYQQSLDQGLQFLIQYYNGEERAKGNILERFSAQQFPDLHSELNLSSLELGDSALYFCASSADSGRAKEQFFGPGTRLTVL.

The chain links TRBV11-2 to TRBJ2-7; perhaps TRBD2 as D (5 bases). Germline V CDR1 and CDR2: SGHAT, FQNNGV. The CDR3 spans 14 residues. V lost 4 bases, J lost 0 bases, and 10 bases lay in between. CDR3 nucleotide sequence: TGTGCCAGCAGCTCCGGGATTCACTCCTACGAGCAGTACTTC. This sequence encodes CASSSGIHSYEQYF. The full variable domain, in which reference TRBV11-2 and TRBJ2-7 provide the parts outside the CDR3, is EAGVAQSPRYKIIEKRQSVAFWCNPISGHATLYWYQQILGQGPKLLIQFQNNGVVDDSQLPKDRFSAERLKGVDSTLKIQPAKLEDSAVYLCASSSGIHSYEQYFGPGTRLTVT.

This clone was detected only a few times. V usage is TRBV6-5 and J usage is TRBJ1-6; possibly TRBD1 for D (5 bases). V was shortened by 5 bases and J by 12 bases, with 8 bases between the two germline ends. The CDR3 extends over 11 amino acids. Germline-derived CDR1 and CDR2 are MNHEY and SVGAGI. In DNA form, the CDR3 reads TGTGCCAGCAGTCGCGGGGGACCCCTCCACTTT. This sequence encodes CASSRGGPLHF.

This rearrangement joins TRBV13 to TRBJ2-7; TRBD2 is a possible D gene (6 bases). CDR1 is PRHDT, CDR2 FYEKMQ, per germline (reference sequence). This CDR3 comprises 13 residues. Trimming removed 6 bases from V and 4 bases from J, with 13 bases in between. As DNA, the CDR3 is TGTGCCAGCAGATTGGGGGGAACATACGAGCAGTACTTC. Protein product: CASRLGGTYEQYF. The complete variable domain, with remaining parts taken from reference TRBV13 and TRBJ2-7, reads AAGVIQSPRHLIKEKRETATLKCYPIPRHDTVYWYQQGPGQDPQFLISFYEKMQSDKGSIPDRFSAQQFSDYHSELNMSSLELGDSALYFCASRLGGTYEQYFGPGTRLTVT.

CDR3 loop: CSAPGGPQYF. CDR3 DNA: TGCAGTGCCCCAGGAGGGCCACAGTATTTT. The rearrangement links TRBV20-1 to TRBJ2-3, with D perhaps TRBD2 (6 bases). The CDR3 has 10 amino acids. V lost 6 bases and J 12 bases, leaving 13 bases between the germline ends. Germline CDR1 is DFQATT and CDR2 is SNEGSKA (reference sequence).

The rearrangement joins TRBV9 to TRBJ2-7; TRBD2 might be the D (5 bases). The CDR3 sequence is 15 residues long. Deletions cut 3 bases from V and 2 bases from J, with 15 bases between. Germline V CDR1 and CDR2: SGDLS, YYNGEE. CDR3 nucleotide sequence: TGTGCCAGCAGCGGAGGGCAGTCTCGTACCTACGAGCAGTACTTC. This codes for CASSGGQSRTYEQYF. Based on the CDR3 plus reference TRBV9 and TRBJ2-7, the full variable domain is DSGVTQTPKHLITATGQRVTLRCSPRSGDLSVYWYQQSLDQGLQFLIQYYNGEERAKGNILERFSAQQFPDLHSELNLSSLELGDSALYFCASSGGQSRTYEQYFGPGTRLTVT.

This chain joins TRBV5-4 and TRBJ2-1, with 8 bases that match TRBD2. The germline CDR1 and CDR2 sequences are SGHNT and YYREEE (reference sequence). The trim removed 0 bases at V and 6 bases at J, leaving 5 bases unmatched. The CDR3 is 15 amino acids. CDR3 loop: CASSLVSGRLNEQFF. The CDR3 DNA reads TGTGCCAGCAGCTTGGTCAGCGGGAGACTCAATGAGCAGTTCTTC.